This paragraph covers one T cell receptor beta chain sequence. Its antigen is currently unknown. The data are from a study of T-cell memory formation after mild COVID-19. Findings and limits, study-wide: The study found contracting CD4+ clones mainly in CM and EM and contracting CD8+ clones in EMRA.

This CDR3 comprises 13 residues. The germline gives CDR1 DFQATT, CDR2 SNEGSKA (reference sequence). The V gene end was trimmed by 5 bases and the J gene end by 2 bases; junction bases not matched to a gene: 6. Amplification by 5'RACE using constant-segment primers produced TCR alpha and TCR beta cDNA libraries that carried sample barcodes and UMIs. TCRdb passed the 5' RACE reads through MiXCR, listing each CDR3 protein once. Of 350,000 to 450,000 distinct CDR3 sequences detected, around 18% appear once; the ten largest clones hold 7.5% to 9.5%. The sample comprised PBMCs or a T cell subset sorted from them (not recorded which). The chain is built from TRBV20-1 and TRBJ2-7, with 7 bases aligning to TRBD1. This TCR came from an adult woman who had mild COVID-19 (a few samples of this study predate the infection). Cell type and time point are not known. CDR3 in DNA: TGCAGTGCTCCGGACAGGACCACCTACGAGCAGTACTTC. As protein: CSAPDRTTYEQYF.